The rows below give T cell receptor beta chains drawn from one sample of a study of T cell repertoires in cytomegalovirus infection. TCRdb called the reads again in MiXCR, with one record for every CDR3 protein. The sample consists of fewer than 250,000 distinct CDR3 sequences, 10% to 15% of them appearing once. Sequencing was carried out using PBMCs. These receptors were taken from a human donor in good health (CMV status not recorded). Some clones in this sample may be carry-over from other donors' samples. CDR3s include the opening cysteine and the closing phenylalanine or tryptophan. Fields, in order: D gene, clone size, J gene, V gene, CDR3 protein, CDR3 DNA. D genes are given only for firm matches. Not every row has a clone size; where given, it reads once, few, many or a size class.

TRBD1,many,TRBJ2-5,TRBV6-2/TRBV6-3,CATWDSFSQETQYF,TGTGCCACTTGGGACAGCTTTTCGCAAGAGACCCAGTACTTC
NA,many,TRBJ2-7,TRBV6-2/TRBV6-3,CASRGPRVYEQYF,TGTGCCAGCAGAGGACCGAGGGTCTACGAGCAGTACTTC
NA,many,TRBJ1-5,TRBV12-3/TRBV12-4,CASSFTGKQPQHF,TGTGCCAGCAGTTTCACCGGAAAACAGCCCCAGCATTTT
NA,once,TRBJ1-1,TRBV18,CASSPEQGGVTEAFF,TGTGCCAGCTCACCAGAACAGGGAGGCGTCACTGAAGCTTTCTTT
NA,NA,TRBJ1-2,TRBV7-2,CASSLDWYYTF,TGTGCCAGCAGCTTAGATTGGTACTACACCTTC
NA,few,TRBJ2-6,TRBV11-3,CASTGANVLTF,TGTGCCAGCACGGGGGCCAACGTCCTGACTTTC
TRBD1,few,TRBJ2-3,TRBV6-1,CASRTMDRPPRDTQYF,TGTGCCAGCAGAACCATGGACAGGCCACCTAGGGATACGCAGTATTTT
TRBD1,many,TRBJ1-2,TRBV27,CASSLGTGNGYTF,TGTGCCAGCAGTCTAGGGACAGGGAATGGCTACACCTTC
NA,NA,TRBJ2-3,TRBV29-1,CSVDPGAEDTQYF,TGCAGCGTTGACCCGGGGGCTGAAGATACGCAGTATTTT
TRBD1,many,TRBJ2-1,TRBV7-9,CASSYRGSSYNEQFF,TGTGCCAGCAGCTACAGGGGTAGTTCCTACAATGAGCAGTTCTTC
TRBD2,many,TRBJ2-2,TRBV7-2,CASSYSGGANTGELFF,TGTGCCAGCAGTTATAGCGGGGGTGCGAACACCGGGGAGCTGTTTTTT
TRBD1,many,TRBJ2-5,TRBV2,CASNGDREETQYF,TGTGCCAGCAACGGGGACAGGGAAGAGACCCAGTACTTC
TRBD2,few,TRBJ2-1,TRBV20-1,CSAMSDSGGPGNEQFF,TGCAGTGCTATGAGTGATTCGGGGGGGCCTGGGAATGAGCAGTTCTTC
TRBD1,many,TRBJ1-2,TRBV7-2,CASSPQGEDYGYTF,TGTGCCAGCAGCCCACAGGGGGAGGACTATGGCTACACCTTC
NA,many,TRBJ2-2,TRBV7-8,CASSPQRGNTGELFF,TGTGCCAGCAGCCCCCAGAGGGGGAACACCGGGGAGCTGTTTTTT
NA,many,TRBJ1-2,TRBV11-3,CASSLAGSGQRNYGYTF,TGTGCCAGCAGCTTAGCTGGAAGTGGGCAGCGGAACTATGGCTACACCTTC
NA,NA,TRBJ2-1,TRBV6-5,CASSNPGAEHFF,TGTGCCAGCAGTAACCCGGGGGCTGAGCATTTCTTC
NA,many,TRBJ2-5,TRBV7-2,CASSLEAQETQYF,TGTGCCAGCAGCTTAGAGGCGCAAGAGACCCAGTACTTC
NA,few,TRBJ1-1,TRBV7-2,CASSPRVGEAFF,TGTGCCAGCAGCCCCAGGGTAGGTGAAGCTTTCTTT
TRBD2,many,TRBJ2-7,TRBV28,CASSFGLNKRLAGSYEQYF,TGTGCCAGCAGTTTCGGGCTAAACAAGAGACTAGCGGGATCCTACGAGCAGTACTTC
TRBD1,many,TRBJ2-7,TRBV19,CASRTGQGYEQYF,TGTGCCAGTAGGACGGGACAGGGCTACGAGCAGTACTTC
TRBD2,many,TRBJ2-1,TRBV30,CAWSSGANNEQFF,TGTGCCTGGTCTAGCGGGGCAAACAATGAGCAGTTCTTC
NA,many,TRBJ2-3,TRBV4-1,CASSQEGIASDTQYF,TGCGCCAGCAGCCAAGAAGGGATAGCGTCAGATACGCAGTATTTT
TRBD1,many,TRBJ2-1,TRBV2,CASTKFGQGATYNEQFF,TGTGCCAGCACCAAATTTGGGCAGGGGGCAACCTACAATGAGCAGTTCTTC
TRBD2,NA,TRBJ2-1,TRBV2,CASSDHGRENEQFF,TGTGCCAGCAGTGATCATGGGCGGGAGAATGAGCAGTTCTTC
NA,many,TRBJ1-2,TRBV7-2,CASRSGTAYGYTF,TGTGCCAGCAGGTCCGGGACCGCCTATGGCTACACCTTC
TRBD1,few,TRBJ2-3,TRBV5-1,CASSLARGPDTQYF,TGCGCCAGCAGCTTGGCCAGGGGGCCAGATACGCAGTATTTT
NA,many,TRBJ2-7,TRBV6-1,CASTPEGYSYEQYF,TGTGCCAGCACCCCAGAGGGTTACTCCTACGAGCAGTACTTC
TRBD1,many,TRBJ2-3,TRBV7-2,CASSFLGQGDTDTQYF,TGTGCCAGCAGCTTTTTGGGACAGGGAGACACAGATACGCAGTATTTT
TRBD1,few,TRBJ1-1,TRBV11-3,CASSLGGQGVFGAFF,TGTGCCAGCAGCTTAGGAGGACAGGGAGTTTTCGGAGCTTTCTTT
TRBD2,many,TRBJ2-7,TRBV7-2,CASSPVAGLQNYEQYF,TGTGCCAGCAGCCCCGTAGCGGGGTTACAAAACTACGAGCAGTACTTC
NA,NA,TRBJ1-5,TRBV19,CASSETATYQPQHF,TGTGCCAGTAGCGAGACAGCCACTTATCAGCCCCAGCATTTT
NA,many,TRBJ1-1,TRBV7-2,CASSRPPTGSTEAFF,TGTGCCAGCAGCCGGCCCCCTACAGGGAGCACTGAAGCTTTCTTT
NA,few,TRBJ2-5,TRBV20-1,CSARLSETQYF,TGCAGTGCTAGACTCTCAGAGACCCAGTACTTC
NA,few,TRBJ1-1,TRBV6-6,CASSYRGPRDTEAFF,TGTGCCAGCAGTTACCGCGGGCCCCGGGACACTGAAGCTTTCTTT
NA,few,TRBJ1-4,TRBV6-5,CASSRQRGEKLFF,TGTGCCAGCAGCCGACAGAGGGGCGAAAAACTGTTTTTT
TRBD1,NA,TRBJ2-7,TRBV7-9,CASSPQGMPYEQYF,TGTGCCAGCAGTCCACAGGGGATGCCCTACGAGCAGTACTTC
NA,many,TRBJ2-7,TRBV7-2,CASSLDGVSYEQYF,TGTGCCAGCAGCTTAGACGGGGTCTCCTACGAGCAGTACTTC
TRBD2,many,TRBJ2-3,TRBV6-2/TRBV6-3,CASRGLADRTDTQYF,TGTGCCAGCAGAGGACTAGCCGATCGCACAGATACGCAGTATTTT
TRBD2,many,TRBJ2-3,TRBV2,CASSASGFGTDTQYF,TGTGCCAGCAGTGCTAGCGGGTTTGGCACAGATACGCAGTATTTT
NA,many,TRBJ2-3,TRBV7-3,CASRLRHPTDTQYF,TGTGCCAGCAGGTTAAGGCACCCCACAGATACGCAGTATTTT
TRBD1,NA,TRBJ2-1,TRBV29-1,CSGTGGREQFF,TGCAGCGGTACAGGGGGCCGGGAGCAGTTCTTC
NA,NA,TRBJ1-5,TRBV2,CASRGSSNQPQHF,TGTGCCAGCAGGGGATCGAGCAATCAGCCCCAGCATTTT
TRBD1,many,TRBJ2-6,TRBV27,CATSTGRLSGANVLTF,TGTGCCACCTCGACAGGGAGACTCTCTGGGGCCAACGTCCTGACTTTC
TRBD2,many,TRBJ2-2,TRBV7-2,CASSLQIAGGVTGELFF,TGTGCCAGCAGCTTACAGATAGCGGGAGGGGTTACCGGGGAGCTGTTTTTT